Below, 5 T cell receptor beta chains from the same sample are listed, as sequenced in a study of T cell clones after liver transplantation. TCRdb keeps only in-frame clones here, not all; method: immunoSEQ multiplex PCR. Of around 43,000 clones listed, just over 85% are singletons. This specimen was CD4+ T cells from blood, taken 24 months after liver transplant. The receptors derive from a human patient who received a liver transplant. The T cells may partly be graft donor cells.

The chain links TRBV7-3 to TRBJ2-1; possible D gene TRBD1, 5 bases. The CDR3 is made up of 14 amino acids. From germline, CDR1 is SGHTA and CDR2 FQGTGA. V was clipped by 1 base and J by 8 bases, with 12 bases between them. The CDR3, as DNA: TGTGCCAGCAGCTTAAGTCCTGGGGCCCATGAGCAGTTCTTC. It codes for CASSLSPGAHEQFF.

The chain carries TRBV2 and TRBJ2-2; D gene unclear. The CDR3 sequence is 15 residues long. The germline gives CDR1 SNHLY, CDR2 FYNNEI. Trimming cost V 4 bases and J 6 bases, with 15 bases left between them. As DNA, the CDR3 is TGTGCCAGCAGTGCGTTAAGGTCCGGGTCCGGGGAGCTGTTTTTT. This encodes CASSALRSGSGELFF.

J is TRBJ2-1 and V is TRBV19; D is ambiguous. The CDR3 sequence is 14 residues long. Germline assignment: CDR1 LNHDA and CDR2 SQIVND (reference sequence). With 7 bases removed from V and 2 bases from J, the gap between germline ends came to 12 bases. CDR3: CASKWADTYNEQFF. For the CDR3, the DNA is TGTGCCAGTAAATGGGCGGATACCTACAATGAGCAGTTCTTC.

The rearrangement uses TRBV25-1 and TRBJ2-2, with D hard to call. Trimming took 3 bases from V and 11 from J, leaving 10 bases between them. Germline CDR1 and CDR2: MGHDK and SYGVNS. The CDR3 totals 12 residues. CDR3 loop: CASSDHLRELFF. The CDR3 DNA sequence: TGTGCCAGCAGTGACCACCTTCGCGAGCTGTTTTTT.

The chain is built from TRBV11-2 and TRBJ2-5, with 9 bases that match TRBD2. This CDR3 has 17 residues. The germline V gene has CDR1 SGHAT and CDR2 FQNNGV. The trim removed 1 base at V and 1 base at J, leaving 7 bases unmatched. CDR3 in amino acids: CASSLGLASGIQETQYF. CDR3 sequence (DNA): TGTGCCAGCAGCTTAGGTCTTGCTAGCGGGATCCAAGAGACCCAGTACTTC.